Shown below are 32 T cell receptor beta chains from a single sample sequenced in a study of T-cell memory formation after mild COVID-19. In TCRdb, the 5' RACE reads were re-called with MiXCR into one record per CDR3 protein. The sample carries fewer than 250,000 distinct CDR3 sequences, more than 9% recorded once. Sequencing was carried out using PBMCs or a T cell subset sorted from them (not recorded which). The receptors derive from a young man who had mild COVID-19 (a few samples of this study predate the infection). Cell type and time point are not known.

This clonotype has ten or more counts. The chain employs TRBV7-2 and TRBJ2-7; 10 nucleotides agree with TRBD1. Trimming cost V 6 bases and J 4 bases; bases outside gene matches: 6. The CDR3 length is 14 residues. CDR1 is SGHTA, CDR2 FQGNSA, per germline. The CDR3 here is CASSSPGQGYEQYF. CDR3 in DNA: TGTGCCAGCAGTTCTCCGGGACAGGGGTACGAGCAGTACTTC.

This chain joins TRBV9 and TRBJ2-5; possible D gene TRBD1, 5 bases. The V and J ends lost 3 bases and 5 bases respectively, with 14 bases between them. There are 14 residues in the CDR3. In germline, CDR1 is SGDLS, CDR2 YYNGEE. This CDR3 reads CASSEQGFWETQYF. The CDR3 DNA sequence: TGTGCCAGCAGCGAGCAGGGATTTTGGGAGACCCAGTACTTC.

The V and J genes are TRBV6-2 or TRBV6-3 and TRBJ1-2; TRBD1 matches 7 bases. Germline lookup yields CDR1 MNHEY and CDR2 SVGEGT. Unmatched junction bases numbered 7, after V lost 6 bases and J lost 3 bases. CDR3 length: 14 residues. CDR3 DNA sequence: TGTGCCAGCAGACAAACCGGGACAGACTATGGCTACACCTTC. Protein product: CASRQTGTDYGYTF.

This clonotype came up a few times. The rearrangement links TRBV5-5 to TRBJ1-5; perhaps TRBD1 as D (6 bases). The CDR3 consists of 15 residues. Looked up from germline, CDR1 is SGHKS and CDR2 is YYEKEE (reference sequence). Trimming stripped 1 base from V and 0 bases from J, with 8 bases between. The CDR3 sequence: CASSLQGHSNQPQHF. The CDR3, as DNA: TGTGCCAGCAGCTTGCAGGGGCATAGCAATCAGCCCCAGCATTTT.

This clonotype occurred many times. CDR3 region: CASSPLPRDRGPNYGYTF. The CDR3 nucleotides read TGTGCCAGCAGCCCCCTCCCACGGGACAGGGGTCCCAACTATGGCTACACCTTC. The chain couples TRBV11-2 to TRBJ1-2, with 10 bases matching TRBD1. The trim removed 5 bases at V and 2 bases at J, leaving 14 bases unmatched. There are 18 residues in the CDR3. CDR1 SGHAT and CDR2 FQNNGV come from the germline V gene.

This clonotype has at least ten counts. V is TRBV12-3 or TRBV12-4 and J is TRBJ2-3; tentatively, D is TRBD2 (5 bases). Between the trimmed V and J ends, which lost 5 bases and 0 bases, there was a span of 9 bases. The CDR3 is 14 residues long. CDR3 nucleotide sequence: TGTGCCAGCAGTCCCGGGGTTAGCACAGATACGCAGTATTTT. This sequence encodes CASSPGVSTDTQYF.

There are a few counts of this clonotype. This sequence joins TRBV20-1 and TRBJ1-5, with 10 bases fitting TRBD1. J was trimmed by 5 bases and V by 6 bases; bases with no gene match: 4. The germline V gene encodes CDR1 DFQATT and CDR2 SNEGSKA (reference sequence). There are 13 residues in the CDR3. As DNA, the CDR3 is TGCAGTGCAAGTGGGACAGGGGATCAGCCCCAGCATTTT. Translating gives CSASGTGDQPQHF.

V and J are TRBV20-1 and TRBJ1-2, with a possible D match to TRBD1 (6 bases). Germline CDR1 reads DFQATT; CDR2 reads SNEGSKA (reference sequence). The CDR3 extends over 14 amino acids. The V and J ends lost 0 bases and 7 bases respectively, with 15 bases between them. The CDR3 region has the DNA TGCAGTGCTAGAGAAATTGGCAGGGGCGCTGGCTACACCTTC. Its protein product is CSAREIGRGAGYTF.

Many counts were recorded for this clonotype. This chain connects TRBV18 to TRBJ2-4; D tentatively reads TRBD1 or TRBD2 (6 bases each). Germline values: CDR1 KGHSH, CDR2 LQKENI. V lost 3 bases and J lost 0, with 15 bases in between. The CDR3 contains 17 residues. CDR3 sequence reads: CASSPTGGPLAKNIQYF. DNA of the CDR3: TGTGCCAGCTCACCTACCGGGGGCCCCTTAGCCAAAAACATTCAGTACTTC.

This clonotype has more than one count but fewer than ten. The J gene is TRBJ2-2, the V gene TRBV5-1; 9 nucleotides agree with TRBD2. V gave up 4 bases and J gave up 16 bases; unmatched junction bases: 14. The CDR3 extends over 14 amino acids. Germline V CDR1 and CDR2: SGHRS, YFSETQ. The CDR3 DNA follows: TGCGCCAGCAGCCCCGAAGGGCGGGGGGGCTTGCCGTTTTTT. Its protein is CASSPEGRGGLPFF. The complete variable domain, with remaining parts taken from reference TRBV5-1 and TRBJ2-2, reads KAGVTQTPRYLIKTRGQQVTLSCSPISGHRSVSWYQQTPGQGLQFLFEYFSETQRNKGNFPGRFSGRQFSNSRSEMNVSTLELGDSALYLCASSPEGRGGLPFFGEGSRLTVL.

This clonotype was detected many times. V is TRBV9 and J is TRBJ2-6; 7 positions match TRBD1. V dropped 4 bases and J dropped 4; count of bases not matched to a gene: 8. Per germline, CDR1 SGDLS and CDR2 YYNGEE. This CDR3 is 16 amino acids long. The CDR3 sequence: CASSFRQGPGANVLTF. For the CDR3, the DNA is TGTGCCAGCAGCTTCAGACAGGGTCCCGGGGCCAACGTCCTGACTTTC.

A few counts support this clonotype. The V gene is TRBV15, the J gene TRBJ1-1; TRBD1 might be the D (6 bases). Germline V gives CDR1 LNHNV, CDR2 YYDKDF (reference sequence). This CDR3 is 14 amino acids long. V was shortened by 3 bases and J by 5 bases, with 13 bases between the two germline ends. The CDR3 bases are TGTGCCACCAGCAGGCGACAGGCGGGGACTGAAGCTTTCTTT. This translates into CATSRRQAGTEAFF.

In its sample, this clonotype was seen a few times. V usage is TRBV18 and J usage is TRBJ2-1; D gene uncertain. The germline CDR1 and CDR2 sequences are KGHSH and LQKENI. The CDR3 contains 12 residues. Trimming pared 3 bases from V and 8 bases from J, leaving 8 bases between. Here the CDR3 reads CASSPSYHEQFF. The CDR3 DNA is TGTGCCAGCTCACCGAGTTACCATGAGCAGTTCTTC.

In its sample, this clonotype was seen a few times. The rearrangement uses TRBV7-9 and TRBJ2-3; 11 nucleotides line up with TRBD2. CDR1 is SEHNR, CDR2 FQNEAQ, per germline (reference sequence). With 2 bases clipped from V and 0 bases from J, the junction kept 4 bases outside the gene matches. The CDR3 totals 17 residues. In DNA, the CDR3 is TGTGCCAGCAGCTTAACTAGCGGGAGTCTTAGCACAGATACGCAGTATTTT. This gives the protein CASSLTSGSLSTDTQYF.

The J gene is TRBJ2-3, the V gene TRBV5-1, with D possibly matching TRBD1 (5 bases). Germline V gene lookup returns CDR1 SGHRS and CDR2 YFSETQ. The CDR3 is 13 amino acids. V lost 2 bases, J lost 5 bases, and 9 bases lay in between. Written as DNA, the CDR3 is TGCGCCAGCAGCTTCGGACAACAAGATACGCAGTATTTT. Its protein is CASSFGQQDTQYF.

This clonotype was seen ten or more times. The chain joins TRBV7-2 to TRBJ1-2; D is unresolved. Germline V gives CDR1 SGHTA, CDR2 FQGNSA. The CDR3 is 13 amino acids. The V and J ends lost 6 bases and 1 base respectively, with 9 bases between them. The CDR3 nucleotides are TGTGCCAGCAGGGATCGTTTTAACTATGGCTACACCTTC. Its protein product is CASRDRFNYGYTF.

This clonotype was counted at least ten times. The gene calls are TRBV10-3 and TRBJ2-5; tentative D call: TRBD1 (5 bases). In germline, CDR1 is ENHRY, CDR2 SYGVKD. Trimming shortened V by 2 bases and J by 9 bases, and 16 bases separated the two germline ends. This CDR3 is 14 amino acids long. The CDR3 loop reads CAISEVTAKGAQYF. The CDR3 DNA is TGTGCCATCAGTGAGGTGACAGCCAAGGGTGCCCAGTACTTC.

Ten or more counts support this clonotype. This sequence joins TRBV20-1 and TRBJ2-2, with a tentative D call TRBD2 (6 bases). Germline CDR1 is DFQATT and CDR2 is SNEGSKA (reference sequence). The CDR3 has 18 residues. Trimming pared 6 bases from V and 0 bases from J, leaving 23 bases between. The CDR3 sequence is CSAPNANAGRTNTGELFF. DNA of the CDR3: TGCAGTGCCCCAAACGCCAACGCGGGACGGACGAACACCGGGGAGCTGTTTTTT.

This clonotype has a handful of counts. The rearrangement uses TRBV7-9 and TRBJ2-7; 7 positions agree with TRBD2. The germline V gene encodes CDR1 SEHNR and CDR2 FQNEAQ (reference sequence). CDR3 length: 17 residues. V dropped 4 bases and J dropped 2; count of bases not matched to a gene: 14. In DNA form, the CDR3 reads TGTGCCAGCAGCTCCGCGGGGGACGGGTTCTCCACCTACGAGCAGTACTTC. It is translated as CASSSAGDGFSTYEQYF.

This clonotype was counted only a few times. The chain is built from TRBV6-5 and TRBJ2-5; 9 nucleotides align to TRBD2. Per the germline V gene, CDR1 is MNHEY and CDR2 is SVGAGI. Trimming took 8 bases from V and 5 from J; bases not matched to a gene: 9. The CDR3 covers 14 residues. The CDR3: CASSAGGLAETQYF. In DNA, the CDR3 is TGTGCCAGCTCAGCGGGGGGACTTGCGGAGACCCAGTACTTC.

The sample holds a few counts of this clonotype. The J gene is TRBJ2-2, the V gene TRBV5-6; D is perhaps TRBD2 (5 bases). The CDR3 loop spans 14 amino acids. Germline V CDR1 and CDR2: SGHDT, YYEEEE. V dropped 3 bases and J dropped 6 bases, with 12 bases sitting between them. CDR3 sequence (DNA): TGTGCCAGCAGCTGGGGAACTAGACCCGGGGAGCTGTTTTTT. Translating it yields CASSWGTRPGELFF.

To note about this clonotype: This could be a read error, since a much larger clone is one nucleotide away. The J gene is TRBJ2-7, the V gene TRBV7-9; no clear D. The CDR3 loop spans 13 amino acids. Trimming took 0 bases from V and 7 from J, leaving 10 bases between them. Germline V CDR1 and CDR2: SEHNR, FQNEAQ (reference sequence). The CDR3 bases are TGTGCCAGCAGCTTAGCAGTGGGCGGAGAGCAGTACTTC. This codes for CASSLAVGGEQYF.

The table lists this clonotype with many counts. This rearrangement joins TRBV11-2 to TRBJ2-5; the D gene is possibly TRBD1 (7 bases). The CDR3 is 16 amino acids. Trimming removed 1 base at V and 2 bases at J, with 14 bases between. Germline lookup yields CDR1 SGHAT and CDR2 FQNNGV. In DNA, the CDR3 is TGTGCCAGCAGCTTAGTTGCGGGACAGACTCAAGAGACCCAGTACTTC. It translates to CASSLVAGQTQETQYF.

This clonotype was detected ten times or more. Mismatch with germline at one junction end may stem from a read error. V usage is TRBV7-9 and J usage is TRBJ2-3, with 11 positions matching TRBD2. Germline V gene lookup returns CDR1 SEHNR and CDR2 FQNEAQ (reference sequence). This CDR3 has 14 amino acids. The DNA for the CDR3 is TGTGCCAGCAGCATAGCGGGGGGGCAGGATACGCAGTATTTT. This translates into CASSIAGGQDTQYF.

This clonotype occurred many times. V usage is TRBV7-9 and J usage is TRBJ2-1; 7 bases agree with TRBD2. The CDR3 loop spans 15 amino acids. V dropped 6 bases and J dropped 5; count of bases not matched to a gene: 10. The V gene's germline CDR1 is SEHNR and CDR2 FQNEAQ (reference sequence). Here the CDR3 DNA reads TGTGCCAGCAGGCTCGTCCGCGGGGGAAACAATGAGCAGTTCTTC. It translates to CASRLVRGGNNEQFF.

Only a few counts were recorded for this clonotype. The chain carries TRBV5-1 and TRBJ1-1; D is unresolved. V lost 3 bases, J lost 0 bases, and 15 bases lay in between. In germline, CDR1 is SGHRS, CDR2 YFSETQ. This CDR3 is built from 16 residues. CDR3 coding DNA: TGCGCCAGCAGCTCCGGGCCCTACCCTATGAACACTGAAGCTTTCTTT. This codes for CASSSGPYPMNTEAFF.

V and J are TRBV28 and TRBJ1-4, with no clear D. CDR3 size: 13 residues. CDR1 MDHEN and CDR2 SYDVKM come from the germline V gene. V was clipped by 6 bases and J by 4 bases, with 9 bases between them. The CDR3 bases are TGTGCCAGCAGCAACGCCTTTAATGAAAAACTGTTTTTT. Translating it yields CASSNAFNEKLFF. Full variable domain (remainder filled in from reference TRBV28 and TRBJ1-4): DVKVTQSSRYLVKRTGEKVFLECVQDMDHENMFWYRQDPGLGLRLIYFSYDVKMKEKGDIPEGYSVSREKKERFSLILESASTNQTSMYLCASSNAFNEKLFFGSGTQLSVL.

The J gene is TRBJ1-3, the V gene TRBV2; D is ambiguous. Germline CDR1 and CDR2: SNHLY and FYNNEI. Trimming shortened V by 7 bases and J by 0 bases, and 10 bases separated the two germline ends. CDR3 length equals 14 residues. The CDR3 nucleotides are TGTGCCAGCAAGCCGGGTTTCTCTGGAAACACCATATATTTT. Amino acids: CASKPGFSGNTIYF.

Written as DNA, the CDR3 is TGCGCCAGCAGCTTGGAGGGCAGCCTGCGGGAGACCCAGTACTTC. It yields the protein CASSLEGSLRETQYF. The rearrangement links TRBV5-1 to TRBJ2-5; D remains unclear. CDR3 length: 15 residues. Germline V gene lookup returns CDR1 SGHRS and CDR2 YFSETQ. The V end lost 0 bases, the J end lost 5 bases, and 14 bases lay between the germline ends.

A few counts support this clonotype. The V call is TRBV7-3, the J call TRBJ2-5; 7 bases match TRBD1. This CDR3 has 13 residues. Germline CDR1 reads SGHTA; CDR2 reads FQGTGA. The V and J ends lost 5 bases and 6 bases, in that order; junction bases with no gene match: 6. In DNA, the CDR3 is TGTGCCAGCAGCGACAGGGTGGGGAAGACCCAGTACTTC. This gives the protein CASSDRVGKTQYF. Combining the CDR3 with reference TRBV7-3 and TRBJ2-5 gives the whole variable domain GAGVSQTPSNKVTEKGKYVELRCDPISGHTALYWYRQSLGQGPEFLIYFQGTGAADDSGLPNDRFFAVRPEGSVSTLKIQRTERGDSAVYLCASSDRVGKTQYFGPGTRLLVL.

The sample holds a few counts of this clonotype. The rearrangement links TRBV6-2 or TRBV6-3 to TRBJ2-2; D not certain. V lost 1 base and J lost 5, with 5 bases in between. The CDR3 has 13 residues. In germline, CDR1 is MNHEY, CDR2 SVGEGT. This chain's CDR3 is CASSYFGTGELFF. The CDR3 DNA sequence: TGTGCCAGCAGTTACTTTGGAACCGGGGAGCTGTTTTTT.

This clonotype was picked up a small number of times. The rearrangement joins TRBV6-6 to TRBJ2-1; 12 bases are a match to TRBD2. V was pared by 0 bases and J by 8 bases, with 2 bases of the junction left unmatched. The CDR3 totals 15 residues. From germline, CDR1 is MNHNY and CDR2 SVGAGI (reference sequence). The CDR3 coding sequence is TGTGCCAGCAGTTACTCGGGACTAGCGGGTTATGAGCAGTTCTTC. It yields the protein CASSYSGLAGYEQFF.